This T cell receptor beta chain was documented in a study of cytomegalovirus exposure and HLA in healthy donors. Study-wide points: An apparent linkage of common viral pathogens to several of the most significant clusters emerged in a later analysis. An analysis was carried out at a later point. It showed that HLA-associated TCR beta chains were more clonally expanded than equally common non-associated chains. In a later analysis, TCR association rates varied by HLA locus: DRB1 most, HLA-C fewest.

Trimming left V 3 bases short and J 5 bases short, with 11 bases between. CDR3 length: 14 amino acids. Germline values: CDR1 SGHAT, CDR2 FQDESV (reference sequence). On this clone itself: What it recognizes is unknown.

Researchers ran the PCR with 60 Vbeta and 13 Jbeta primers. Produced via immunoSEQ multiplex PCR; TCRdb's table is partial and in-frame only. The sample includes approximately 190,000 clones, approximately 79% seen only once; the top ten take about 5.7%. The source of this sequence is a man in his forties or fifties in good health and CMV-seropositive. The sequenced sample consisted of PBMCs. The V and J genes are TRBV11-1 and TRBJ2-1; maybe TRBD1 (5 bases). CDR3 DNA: TGTGCCAGCAGCTTTTCGGACACAAACAATGAGCAGTTCTTC. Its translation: CASSFSDTNNEQFF.